These 6 T cell receptor beta chains came from one sample sequenced in a study of T cells and copy number aberrations in small-cell lung cancer. Clones were read by immunoSEQ multiplex PCR, and TCRdb kept only the in-frame ones, dropping some. Among 6,000 or so clones listed, more than 70% were seen once. The sample comprised tumor tissue. Receptors originate from a man aged 50 or older with small cell lung cancer.

The gene calls are TRBV30 and TRBJ2-1; D may match TRBD1 or TRBD2 (5 bases each). V was trimmed by 7 bases and J by 4 bases, leaving 20 bases between them. This CDR3 has 15 amino acids. Germline CDR1 GTSNPN, CDR2 SVGIG (reference sequence). The CDR3: CAYLRGEGPYNEQFF. In nucleotides, the CDR3 is TGTGCCTACCTCCGGGGCGAGGGCCCGTACAATGAGCAGTTCTTC. The variable domain in full, with the rest retrieved from reference TRBV30 and TRBJ2-1, is SQTIHQWPATLVQPVGSPLSLECTVEGTSNPNLYWYRQAAGRGLQLLFYSVGIGQISSEVPQNLSASRPQDRQFILSSKKLLLSDSGFYLCAYLRGEGPYNEQFFGPGTRLTVL.

This sequence joins TRBV9 and TRBJ2-3; 9 nucleotides line up with TRBD2. J was trimmed by 3 bases and V by 4 bases; bases with no gene match: 6. There are 15 residues in the CDR3. CDR1 is SGDLS and CDR2 is YYNGEE in the germline V gene. The CDR3 DNA sequence: TGTGCCAGCAGCCCCCGACTAGCGGAGACAGATACGCAGTATTTT. Amino acid sequence: CASSPRLAETDTQYF.

The rearrangement uses TRBV5-1 and TRBJ1-1; D might be TRBD1 (5 bases). The germline CDR1 and CDR2 sequences are SGHRS and YFSETQ. The CDR3 is 13 residues long. V shed 0 bases and J shed 7 bases, with 10 bases lying between them. CDR3 nucleotides: TGCGCCAGCAGCTTGGGGGCAGGGAGTGAAGCTTTCTTT. This codes for CASSLGAGSEAFF.

V usage is TRBV7-8 and J usage is TRBJ2-1; 9 bases fit TRBD1. V shed 5 bases and J 7 bases; nucleotides not matched to a gene: 6. Germline V gives CDR1 SGHVS, CDR2 FQNEAQ. The CDR3 extends over 14 amino acids. This CDR3 reads CASSPGTGSNEQFF. The CDR3, as DNA: TGTGCCAGCAGCCCCGGGACAGGGTCTAATGAGCAGTTCTTC.

This chain connects TRBV5-1 to TRBJ1-4; no clear D. Germline values: CDR1 SGHRS, CDR2 YFSETQ. CDR3 length: 15 residues. Between the trimmed V and J ends, which lost 0 bases and 5 bases, there was a span of 11 bases. CDR3 sequence: CASSLDPGTNEKLFF. The CDR3 DNA reads TGCGCCAGCAGCTTGGATCCAGGAACAAATGAAAAACTGTTTTTT.

This clone came up a few times. This chain connects TRBV7-9 to TRBJ2-5; 9 bases agree with TRBD2. This CDR3 spans 15 amino acids. Germline trimming cut 5 bases from V and 6 bases from J; bases unmatched to any gene: 10. Germline assignment: CDR1 SEHNR and CDR2 FQNEAQ (reference sequence). This CDR3 is CASSLGPSGIKTQYF. CDR3 in DNA: TGTGCCAGCAGCCTGGGGCCTAGCGGGATAAAGACCCAGTACTTC.